This T cell receptor (beta chain) was recovered during a study of type 1 and type 2 diabetes patients. Overall study: T cells were magnetically sorted from PBMCs as CD4+ or CD8+ subsets. Across the study, 18,976,912 paired-end reads were produced. Findings and caveats of the study: Both CD4+ and CD8+ type 2 diabetes repertoires showed significantly higher diversity than type 1. A median of one highly-expanded CD4+ clone, covering 3% to 4.5% of reads, occurred in type 2 diabetes.

Trimming took off 3 bases at V and 1 base at J, with 9 bases between the two ends. The CDR3 is 13 amino acids. Germline V lookup: CDR1 DFQATT, CDR2 SNEGSKA (reference sequence). Amplification started from genomic DNA. A primer set of 30 forward and 13 reverse primers amplified the CDR3. TCRdb reprocessed the multiplex PCR reads with MiXCR, giving one entry per CDR3 protein. The sample contains approximately 260,000 distinct CDR3 sequences, around 47% of which appear only once. With regard to this clonotype: Its matching antigen is unknown.

The sample comprised peripheral blood mononuclear cells (PBMCs). The chain recombines TRBV20-1 with TRBJ1-2; D unresolved. This sequence was found in a man aged 18 to 29 with type 2 diabetes. The CDR3 here is CSARTQFNYGYTF. The CDR3 bases are TGCAGTGCTAGGACACAGTTTAACTATGGCTACACCTTC.